This T cell receptor (beta chain) came from a study of T cells expressing NK-cell markers. Germline V CDR1 and CDR2: SGDLS, YYNGEE. This CDR3 is 11 amino acids long. After re-calling the 5' RACE reads, TCRdb lists one entry per CDR3 protein, DNA absent. The sample holds about 260,000 distinct CDR3 sequences. J is TRBJ1-1 and V is TRBV9; TCRdb names TRBD1, which stays unverified in the absence of DNA. The origin of this receptor is a woman aged 18 to 75 in good health. The sample taken for sequencing was blood T cells: a sorted CD56 or NKG2C T cell subset, CD4+ or CD8+ T cells, or bulk PBMC T cells (not recorded which). The chain's CDR3 is CASSPGTDVFF. The entire variable domain, with the rest obtained from reference TRBV9 and TRBJ1-1, is as follows: DSGVTQTPKHLITATGQRVTLRCSPRSGDLSVYWYQQSLDQGLQFLIQYYNGEERAKGNILERFSAQQFPDLHSELNLSSLELGDSALYFCASSPGTDVFFGQGTRLTVV.